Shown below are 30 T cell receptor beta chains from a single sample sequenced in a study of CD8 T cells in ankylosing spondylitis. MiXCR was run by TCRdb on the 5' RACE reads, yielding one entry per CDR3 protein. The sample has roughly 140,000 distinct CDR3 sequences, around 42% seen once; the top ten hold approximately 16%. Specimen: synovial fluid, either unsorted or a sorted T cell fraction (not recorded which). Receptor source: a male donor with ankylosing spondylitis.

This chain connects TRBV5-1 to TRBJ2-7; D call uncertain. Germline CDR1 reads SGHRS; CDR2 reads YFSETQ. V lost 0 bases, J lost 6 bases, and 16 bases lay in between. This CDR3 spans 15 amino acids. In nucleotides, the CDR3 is TGCGCCAGCAGCTTGGGGGGTCCCCCCGGTCGCGAGCAGTACTTC. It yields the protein CASSLGGPPGREQYF.

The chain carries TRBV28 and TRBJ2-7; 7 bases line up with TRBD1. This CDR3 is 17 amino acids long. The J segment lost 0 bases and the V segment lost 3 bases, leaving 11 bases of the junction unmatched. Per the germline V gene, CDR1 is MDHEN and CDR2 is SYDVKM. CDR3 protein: CASSFRGRDLSSYEQYF. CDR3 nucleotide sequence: TGTGCCAGCAGTTTTAGGGGGCGTGACCTAAGCTCCTACGAGCAGTACTTC.

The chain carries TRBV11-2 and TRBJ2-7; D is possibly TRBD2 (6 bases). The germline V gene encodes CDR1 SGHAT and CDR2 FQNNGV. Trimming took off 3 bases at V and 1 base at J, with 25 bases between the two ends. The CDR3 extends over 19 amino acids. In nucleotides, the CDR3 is TGTGCCAGCAGCTTCCTACAGTATGGAGGGCAGAGGGGATCCTACGAGCAGTACTTC. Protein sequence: CASSFLQYGGQRGSYEQYF.

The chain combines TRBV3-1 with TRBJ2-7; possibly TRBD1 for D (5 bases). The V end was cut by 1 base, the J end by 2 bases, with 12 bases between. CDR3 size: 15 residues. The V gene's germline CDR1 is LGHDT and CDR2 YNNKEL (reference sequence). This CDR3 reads CASSQARGSPYEQYF. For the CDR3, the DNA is TGTGCCAGCAGCCAAGCAAGGGGTTCTCCCTACGAGCAGTACTTC.

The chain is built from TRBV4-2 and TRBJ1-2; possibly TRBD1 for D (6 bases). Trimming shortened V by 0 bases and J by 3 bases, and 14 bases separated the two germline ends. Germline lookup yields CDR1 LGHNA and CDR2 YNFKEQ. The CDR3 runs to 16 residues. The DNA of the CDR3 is TGTGCCAGCAGCCAAGAGAAGGGGGGAATATACTATGGCTACACCTTC. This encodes CASSQEKGGIYYGYTF.

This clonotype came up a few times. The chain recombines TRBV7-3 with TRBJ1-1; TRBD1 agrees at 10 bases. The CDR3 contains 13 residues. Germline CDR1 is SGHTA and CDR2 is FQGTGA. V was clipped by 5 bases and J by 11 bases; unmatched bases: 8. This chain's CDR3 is CASSPWTGGFAFF. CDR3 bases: TGTGCCAGCAGCCCATGGACAGGGGGTTTCGCTTTCTTT.

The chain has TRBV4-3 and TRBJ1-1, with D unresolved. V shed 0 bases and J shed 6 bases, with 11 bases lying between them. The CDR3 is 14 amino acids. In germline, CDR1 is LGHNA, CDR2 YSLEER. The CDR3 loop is CASSQDLSFPEAFF. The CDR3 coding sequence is TGCGCCAGCAGCCAAGATCTCTCTTTCCCTGAAGCTTTCTTT.

In DNA form, the CDR3 reads TGTGCCAGCAGCTTCGGCCGGGTACCGAACACCGGGGAGCTGTTTTTT. Translating it yields CASSFGRVPNTGELFF. J is TRBJ2-2 and V is TRBV7-3; no clear D gene. This CDR3 has 16 amino acids. Trimming removed 3 bases from V and 0 bases from J, with 11 bases in between. The germline V gene encodes CDR1 SGHTA and CDR2 FQGTGA.

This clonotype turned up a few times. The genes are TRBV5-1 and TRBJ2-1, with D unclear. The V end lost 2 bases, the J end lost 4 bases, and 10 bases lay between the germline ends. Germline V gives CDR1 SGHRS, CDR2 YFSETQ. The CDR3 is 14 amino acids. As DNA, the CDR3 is TGCGCCAGCAGCTTAGTGGACCTGTACAATGAGCAGTTCTTC. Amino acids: CASSLVDLYNEQFF.

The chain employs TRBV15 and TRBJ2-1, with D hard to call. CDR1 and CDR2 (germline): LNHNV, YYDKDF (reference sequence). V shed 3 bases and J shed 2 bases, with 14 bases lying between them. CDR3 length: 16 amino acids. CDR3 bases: TGTGCCACCAGCAGTTCCTTACACAGACCCTACAATGAGCAGTTCTTC. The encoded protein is CATSSSLHRPYNEQFF.

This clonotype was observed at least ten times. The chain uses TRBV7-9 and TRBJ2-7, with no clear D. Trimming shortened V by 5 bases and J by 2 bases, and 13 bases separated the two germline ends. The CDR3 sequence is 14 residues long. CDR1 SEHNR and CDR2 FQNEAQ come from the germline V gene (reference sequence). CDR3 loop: CASSRSMTPYEQYF. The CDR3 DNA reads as TGTGCCAGCAGCCGTTCGATGACCCCCTACGAGCAGTACTTC.

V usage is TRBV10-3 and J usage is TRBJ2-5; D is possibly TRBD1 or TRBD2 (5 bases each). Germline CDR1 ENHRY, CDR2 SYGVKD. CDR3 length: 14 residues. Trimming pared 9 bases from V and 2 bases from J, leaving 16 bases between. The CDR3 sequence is CAINPGTGQETQYF. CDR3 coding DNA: TGTGCCATAAATCCCGGGACCGGTCAAGAGACCCAGTACTTC.

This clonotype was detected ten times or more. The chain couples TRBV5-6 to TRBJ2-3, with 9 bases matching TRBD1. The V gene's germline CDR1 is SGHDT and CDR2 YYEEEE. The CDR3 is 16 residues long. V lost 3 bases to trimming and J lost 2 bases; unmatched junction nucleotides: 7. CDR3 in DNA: TGTGCCAGCAGCTGGAAGACAGGGGGGGACACAGATACGCAGTATTTT. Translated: CASSWKTGGDTDTQYF.

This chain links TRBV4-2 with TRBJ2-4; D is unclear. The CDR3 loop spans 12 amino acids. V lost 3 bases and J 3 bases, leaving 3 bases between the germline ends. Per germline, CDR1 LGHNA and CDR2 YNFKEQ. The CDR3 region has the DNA TGTGCCAGCAGCCACATCAAAAACATTCAGTACTTC. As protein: CASSHIKNIQYF.

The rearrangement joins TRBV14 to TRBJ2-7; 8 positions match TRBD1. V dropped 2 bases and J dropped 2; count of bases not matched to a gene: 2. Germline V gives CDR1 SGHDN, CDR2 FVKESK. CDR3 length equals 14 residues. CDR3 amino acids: CASSQRTGPYEQYF. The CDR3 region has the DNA TGTGCCAGCAGCCAACGGACAGGGCCCTACGAGCAGTACTTC.

The chain's CDR3 is CASSFSDNYGYTF. The DNA for the CDR3 is TGTGCCAGCAGTTTTTCGGATAACTATGGCTACACCTTC. This chain uses TRBV12-3 or TRBV12-4 with TRBJ1-2; D not resolved. The CDR3 totals 13 residues. V shed 3 bases and J shed 1 base, with 6 bases lying between them.

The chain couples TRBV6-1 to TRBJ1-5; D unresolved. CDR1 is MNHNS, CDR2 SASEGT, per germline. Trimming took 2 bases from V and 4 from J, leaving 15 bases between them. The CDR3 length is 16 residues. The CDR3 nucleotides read TGTGCCAGCAGTGAACACCCCGGGCCACTGAATCAGCCCCAGCATTTT. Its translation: CASSEHPGPLNQPQHF.

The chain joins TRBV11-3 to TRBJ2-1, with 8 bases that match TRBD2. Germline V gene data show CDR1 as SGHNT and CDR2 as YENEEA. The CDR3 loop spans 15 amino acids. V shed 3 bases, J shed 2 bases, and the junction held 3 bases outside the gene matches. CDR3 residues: CASSFQRGPYNEQFF. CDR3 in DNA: TGTGCCAGCAGCTTCCAGCGGGGGCCCTACAATGAGCAGTTCTTC.

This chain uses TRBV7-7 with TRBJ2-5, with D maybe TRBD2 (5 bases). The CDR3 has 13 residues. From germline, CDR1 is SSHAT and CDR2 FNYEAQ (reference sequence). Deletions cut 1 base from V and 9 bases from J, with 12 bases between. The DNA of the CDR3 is TGTGCCAGCAGCTTAGTCGGATTCGGGGCCCAGTACTTC. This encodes CASSLVGFGAQYF.

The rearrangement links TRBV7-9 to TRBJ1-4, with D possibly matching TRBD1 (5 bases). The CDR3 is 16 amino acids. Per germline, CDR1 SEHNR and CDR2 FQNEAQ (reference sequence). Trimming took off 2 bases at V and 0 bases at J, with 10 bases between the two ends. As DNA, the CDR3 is TGTGCCAGCAGCTTACTCGGGGGTGCAACTAATGAAAAACTGTTTTTT. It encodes CASSLLGGATNEKLFF.

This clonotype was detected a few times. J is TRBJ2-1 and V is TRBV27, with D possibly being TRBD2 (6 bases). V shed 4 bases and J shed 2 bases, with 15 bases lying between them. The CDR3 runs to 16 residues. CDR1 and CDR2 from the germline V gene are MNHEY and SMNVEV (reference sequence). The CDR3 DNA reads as TGTGCCAGCAGTTCCAACTGGGACTCCACCTACAATGAGCAGTTCTTC. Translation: CASSSNWDSTYNEQFF.

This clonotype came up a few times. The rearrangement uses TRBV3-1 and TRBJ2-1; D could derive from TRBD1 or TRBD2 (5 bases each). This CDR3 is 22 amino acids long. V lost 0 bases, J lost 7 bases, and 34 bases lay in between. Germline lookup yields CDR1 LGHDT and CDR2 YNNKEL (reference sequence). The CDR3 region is CASSQDRAPWGGSRGPLNEQFF. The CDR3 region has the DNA TGTGCCAGCAGCCAAGATCGAGCTCCGTGGGGTGGGTCCCGGGGACCCCTGAATGAGCAGTTCTTC.

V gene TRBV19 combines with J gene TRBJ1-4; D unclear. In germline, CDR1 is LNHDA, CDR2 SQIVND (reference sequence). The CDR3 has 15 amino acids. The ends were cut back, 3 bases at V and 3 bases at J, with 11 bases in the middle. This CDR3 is CASSIEGRANEKLFF. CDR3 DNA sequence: TGTGCCAGTAGTATCGAGGGCAGAGCTAATGAAAAACTGTTTTTT.

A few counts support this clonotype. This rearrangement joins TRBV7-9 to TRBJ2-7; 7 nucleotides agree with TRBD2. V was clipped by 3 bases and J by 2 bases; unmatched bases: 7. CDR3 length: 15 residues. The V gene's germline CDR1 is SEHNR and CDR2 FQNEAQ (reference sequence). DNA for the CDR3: TGTGCCAGCAGCTTGGACCAGGGAGGGACCTACGAGCAGTACTTC. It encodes CASSLDQGGTYEQYF.

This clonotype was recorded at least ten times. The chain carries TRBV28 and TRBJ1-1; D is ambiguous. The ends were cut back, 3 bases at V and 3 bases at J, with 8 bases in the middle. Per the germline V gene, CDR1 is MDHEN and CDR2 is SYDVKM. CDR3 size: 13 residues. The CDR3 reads CASSLGSDTEAFF. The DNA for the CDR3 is TGTGCCAGCAGTTTGGGGAGCGACACTGAAGCTTTCTTT.

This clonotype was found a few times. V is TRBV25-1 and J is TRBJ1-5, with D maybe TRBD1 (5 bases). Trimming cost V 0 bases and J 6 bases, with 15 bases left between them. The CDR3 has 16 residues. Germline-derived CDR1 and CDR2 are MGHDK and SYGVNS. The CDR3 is CASSEYKDPGPQPQHF. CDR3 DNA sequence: TGTGCCAGCAGTGAATATAAGGACCCAGGGCCTCAGCCCCAGCATTTT.

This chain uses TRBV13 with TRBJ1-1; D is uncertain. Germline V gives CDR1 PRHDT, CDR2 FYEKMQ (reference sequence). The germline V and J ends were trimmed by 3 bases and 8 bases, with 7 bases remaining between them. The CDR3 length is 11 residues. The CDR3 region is CASSFGREAFF. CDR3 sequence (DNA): TGTGCCAGCAGCTTCGGGAGAGAAGCTTTCTTT.

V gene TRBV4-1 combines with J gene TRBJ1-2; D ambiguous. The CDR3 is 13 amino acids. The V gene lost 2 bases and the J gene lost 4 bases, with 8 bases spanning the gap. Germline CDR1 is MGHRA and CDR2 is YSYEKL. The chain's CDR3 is CASSQTILYGYTF. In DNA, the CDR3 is TGCGCCAGCAGCCAAACGATACTCTATGGCTACACCTTC.

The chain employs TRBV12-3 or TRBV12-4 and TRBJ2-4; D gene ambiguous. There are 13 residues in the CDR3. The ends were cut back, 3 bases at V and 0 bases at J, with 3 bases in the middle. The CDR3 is CASSFLAKNIQYF. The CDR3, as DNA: TGTGCCAGCAGTTTCCTAGCCAAAAACATTCAGTACTTC.

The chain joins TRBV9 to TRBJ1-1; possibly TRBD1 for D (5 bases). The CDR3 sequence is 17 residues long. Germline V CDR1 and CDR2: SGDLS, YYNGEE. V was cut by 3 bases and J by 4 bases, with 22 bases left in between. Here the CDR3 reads CASSDGRGGGSSTEAFF. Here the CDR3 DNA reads TGTGCCAGCAGCGATGGGCGTGGGGGGGGATCGAGCACTGAAGCTTTCTTT.